This T cell receptor (beta chain) was sequenced in a study of HIV-infected patients and healthy controls. General observations from the study: Mean usage of eight alpha and eight beta V genes differed significantly in HIV-infected patients versus controls.

The repertoire came from unfractionated whole blood and reflected all unsorted peripheral T cells. 500 ng RNA was reverse transcribed with alpha and beta constant-region primers. Each of the alpha and beta chains got its own library through chain-specific third strand synthesis with indices. TCRdb reprocessed the 5' RACE reads with MiXCR, giving one entry per CDR3 protein. The sample lists several thousand distinct CDR3 sequences, approximately 10% occurring once. Germline V gene data show CDR1 as LNHDA and CDR2 as SQIVND (reference sequence). Trimming pared 7 bases from V and 0 bases from J, leaving 12 bases between. CDR3 length: 14 residues. This clonotype was observed many times. As yet, its antigen is unknown.

Sequencing used blood, obtained before antiretroviral therapy. The receptor comes from an adult with HIV infection. The V gene is TRBV19, the J gene TRBJ1-1, with D possibly TRBD1 on 5 matching bases. The CDR3 loop is CASTAGPLNTEAFF. CDR3 nucleotide sequence: TGTGCCAGTACCGCGGGGCCCCTGAACACTGAAGCTTTCTTT.